This T cell receptor beta chain was retrieved from a study of tumor and adjacent non-tumor tissue in lung cancer. As for the study in general: The patients, approximately 9 men and 5 women, were about 30 to 85 with stage I to III disease.

The CDR3 runs 16 residues. The V gene's germline CDR1 is MDHEN and CDR2 SYDVKM. TCRbeta libraries were built with three rounds of nested PCR, modified from ARM-PCR. TCRdb re-analysed the multiplex PCR reads in MiXCR, keeping a single row per CDR3 protein. The data show 70,000 to 90,000 distinct CDR3 sequences, around two thirds seen once. No cell sorting was done before RNA was extracted from the tissue. The normal lung tissue was taken more than 3 cm from the tumor edge. A word on this clonotype: One end of the junction fails to match germline, which may point to a read error.

The material sequenced was distant non-tumor lung tissue. This TCR came from a woman between 50 and 59 years old with non-small cell lung cancer. This sequence joins TRBV28 and TRBJ1-5, with unresolved D. The CDR3 DNA reads TGTGCTAGCAGTTTAACCTCCAGACTTAGCAATCAGGCCCAGCATTTT. Translation gives CASSLTSRLSNQAQHF. Based on the CDR3 plus reference TRBV28 and TRBJ1-5, the full variable domain is DVKVTQSSRYLVKRTGEKVFLECVQDMDHENMFWYRQDPGLGLRLIYFSYDVKMKEKGDIPEGYSVSREKKERFSLILESASTNQTSMYLCASSLTSRLSNQAQHFGDGTRLSIL.